Following are 23 T cell receptor beta chains from one sample sequenced in a study of shared clonotypes between healthy human individuals. Libraries were prepared by immunoSEQ multiplex PCR; TCRdb keeps only in-frame clonotypes and omits some of them. This table has about 2.5 million clones, 85% to 95% appearing once. Material: naive CD4+ T cells from PBMCs. Noted subset: CD45RA+ positively selected. These receptor sequences come from a man aged 18 to 30 in good health. Some clones in this sample may be carry-over from other donors' samples.

J is TRBJ2-7 and V is TRBV5-1, with 11 nucleotides matching TRBD1. The CDR3 is made up of 15 amino acids. CDR1 and CDR2 (germline): SGHRS, YFSETQ. With V trimmed by 3 bases and J by 4 bases, 6 bases remained unmatched. CDR3 residues: CASSSAGQGVYEQYF. CDR3 nucleotides: TGCGCCAGCAGCTCAGCGGGACAGGGGGTGTACGAGCAGTACTTC. Using reference TRBV5-1 and TRBJ2-7 for the parts outside the CDR3, the full variable domain is KAGVTQTPRYLIKTRGQQVTLSCSPISGHRSVSWYQQTPGQGLQFLFEYFSETQRNKGNFPGRFSGRQFSNSRSEMNVSTLELGDSALYLCASSSAGQGVYEQYFGPGTRLTVT.

For this clone: This sample includes further DNA sequences coding for the same CDR3. The V and J genes are TRBV5-1 and TRBJ2-5; D is uncertain. The germline V gene has CDR1 SGHRS and CDR2 YFSETQ. This CDR3 contains 13 residues. Trimming took 0 bases from V and 2 from J, leaving 5 bases between them. CDR3 in DNA: TGCGCCAGCAGCTTGGGTTCTCAAGAGACCCAGTACTTC. It translates to CASSLGSQETQYF.

The CDR3 region is CATRKNRGPEAFF. CDR3 DNA: TGTGCCACCAGGAAAAACAGGGGGCCTGAAGCTTTCTTT. The J gene is TRBJ1-1, the V gene TRBV15; 9 nucleotides align to TRBD1. In germline, CDR1 is LNHNV, CDR2 YYDKDF (reference sequence). V lost 6 bases, J lost 6 bases, and 5 bases stayed unmatched. There are 13 residues in the CDR3. Complete variable domain (other parts from reference TRBV15 and TRBJ1-1): DAMVIQNPRYQVTQFGKPVTLSCSQTLNHNVMYWYQQKSSQAPKLLFHYYDKDFNNEADTPDNFQSRRPNTSFCFLDIRSPGLGDTAMYLCATRKNRGPEAFFGQGTRLTVV.

The table lists this clone with a count of one. The genes are TRBV30 and TRBJ2-5, with 7 bases aligning to TRBD2. This CDR3 contains 15 residues. The V gene end was trimmed by 4 bases and the J gene end by 2 bases; junction bases not matched to a gene: 10. CDR1 GTSNPN and CDR2 SVGIG come from the germline V gene (reference sequence). CDR3 nucleotides: TGTGCCTGGACCATAGCGGGTTGGGGACAAGAGACCCAGTACTTC. It is translated as CAWTIAGWGQETQYF.

This clone appeared a single time. The chain recombines TRBV28 with TRBJ1-6; D ambiguous. Trimming cost V 5 bases and J 0 bases, with 20 bases left between them. The CDR3 covers 19 residues. The germline V gene has CDR1 MDHEN and CDR2 SYDVKM. The CDR3 DNA sequence: TGTGCCAGCAGTCGGACCGGAGAACCCGAGACCTCCTATAATTCACCCCTCCACTTT. This sequence encodes CASSRTGEPETSYNSPLHF.

The chain has TRBV5-1 and TRBJ1-4; TRBD1 might be the D (5 bases). V lost 4 bases and J lost 4, with 17 bases in between. Germline lookup yields CDR1 SGHRS and CDR2 YFSETQ. The CDR3 has 16 amino acids. CDR3 loop: CASSTGAGRGNEKLFF. The CDR3 DNA follows: TGCGCCAGCAGCACTGGGGCCGGGAGAGGTAATGAAAAACTGTTTTTT.

Notes on this clone: The sample has other DNA sequences that encode this CDR3 too. The CDR3 here is CASSLEAGGTGELFF. The CDR3 DNA reads TGCGCCAGCAGCTTGGAGGCAGGGGGGACCGGGGAGCTGTTTTTT. The V call is TRBV5-1, the J call TRBJ2-2; the D gene is possibly TRBD1 (7 bases). The CDR3 is 15 residues long. Trimming left V 0 bases short and J 5 bases short, with 11 bases between. From germline, CDR1 is SGHRS and CDR2 YFSETQ.

V and J are TRBV28 and TRBJ2-7; D perhaps matches TRBD2 (5 bases). Germline-derived CDR1 and CDR2 are MDHEN and SYDVKM. CDR3 length equals 15 residues. The V gene lost 2 bases and the J gene lost 3 bases, with 14 bases spanning the gap. The CDR3 region is CASSLVVGVHYEQYF. The CDR3, as DNA: TGTGCCAGCAGTTTAGTCGTCGGGGTCCACTACGAGCAGTACTTC.

The chain has TRBV10-3 and TRBJ1-2; perhaps TRBD1 as D (5 bases). V was clipped by 0 bases and J by 8 bases, with 16 bases between them. The CDR3 has 15 amino acids. The germline gives CDR1 ENHRY, CDR2 SYGVKD. The DNA of the CDR3 is TGTGCCATCAGTGAGTCTGGGACTGTGGGAGGCGGCTACACCTTC. Its translation: CAISESGTVGGGYTF.

The J gene is TRBJ2-3, the V gene TRBV4-1; 12 bases are shared with TRBD2. Per the germline V gene, CDR1 is MGHRA and CDR2 is YSYEKL. V was clipped by 6 bases and J by 5 bases; unmatched bases: 12. The CDR3 contains 17 residues. The CDR3 sequence is CASRSRTSGTLRDTQYF. The CDR3 DNA is TGCGCCAGCAGATCCAGGACTAGCGGGACCCTCAGAGATACGCAGTATTTT.

The chain is built from TRBV6-6 and TRBJ2-5; D might be TRBD1 (5 bases). CDR1 MNHNY and CDR2 SVGAGI come from the germline V gene (reference sequence). The CDR3 has 14 residues. V lost 3 bases and J lost 1, with 9 bases in between. The CDR3 nucleotides read TGTGCCAGCAGTTATCCAGGGATCCAAGAGACCCAGTACTTC. This gives the protein CASSYPGIQETQYF.

The V and J genes are TRBV11-3 and TRBJ2-3; 8 positions agree with TRBD2. With 5 bases clipped from V and 1 base from J, the junction kept 5 bases outside the gene matches. The CDR3 runs to 15 residues. Looked up from germline, CDR1 is SGHNT and CDR2 is YENEEA. CDR3 protein: CASSLAGEGTDTQYF. As DNA, the CDR3 is TGTGCCAGCAGCCTAGCGGGTGAAGGCACAGATACGCAGTATTTT.

The gene calls are TRBV5-6 and TRBJ2-7, with 9 bases aligning to TRBD2. The CDR3 runs to 17 residues. Germline lookup yields CDR1 SGHDT and CDR2 YYEEEE. V was clipped by 4 bases and J by 1 base; unmatched bases: 12. CDR3 loop: CASSPLGTSSESYEQYF. CDR3 in DNA: TGTGCCAGCAGCCCCTTGGGGACTAGCTCAGAGTCCTACGAGCAGTACTTC.

Regarding this clone: Other DNA variants within this sample encode the same CDR3. Here the CDR3 DNA reads TGTGCCAGCAGCCTGACACCGGGACAAAACTATGGCTACACCTTC. This translates into CASSLTPGQNYGYTF. The V and J genes are TRBV7-3 and TRBJ1-2, with D tentatively TRBD1 (6 bases). V was cut by 5 bases and J by 2 bases, with 15 bases left in between. CDR3 size: 15 residues. Per germline, CDR1 SGHTA and CDR2 FQGTGA.

The rearrangement links TRBV28 to TRBJ2-4, with D tentatively TRBD1 or TRBD2 (5 bases each). Germline CDR1 MDHEN, CDR2 SYDVKM. The CDR3 length is 13 residues. Trimming removed 2 bases from V and 8 bases from J, with 10 bases in between. Here the CDR3 reads CASSLIGGDIQYF. In DNA form, the CDR3 reads TGTGCCAGCAGTTTAATTGGGGGTGACATTCAGTACTTC.

V and J are TRBV19 and TRBJ1-1, with D possibly matching TRBD1 (5 bases). This CDR3 contains 15 residues. The germline gives CDR1 LNHDA, CDR2 SQIVND (reference sequence). Trimming took off 7 bases at V and 0 bases at J, with 15 bases between the two ends. The CDR3 region is CASNRGNLMNTEAFF. The CDR3 DNA follows: TGTGCCAGTAATAGGGGCAATCTTATGAACACTGAAGCTTTCTTT.

The chain employs TRBV6-1 and TRBJ2-1, with no clear D. The length of the CDR3 is 17 residues. V was cut by 2 bases and J by 0 bases, with 14 bases left in between. Germline V CDR1 and CDR2: MNHNS, SASEGT. The CDR3 sequence is CASSERALMSSYNEQFF. The CDR3 nucleotides are TGTGCCAGCAGTGAACGAGCGTTGATGAGCTCCTACAATGAGCAGTTCTTC.

This chain uses TRBV6-6 with TRBJ2-7; TRBD1 matches 10 bases. V was clipped by 6 bases and J by 1 base; unmatched bases: 9. Germline V gene data show CDR1 as MNHNY and CDR2 as SVGAGI (reference sequence). CDR3 length: 16 residues. CDR3 in DNA: TGTGCCAGCAGCCTACGACAGGGGGCTTTTTCCTACGAGCAGTACTTC. It yields the protein CASSLRQGAFSYEQYF.

A word on this clone: Other DNA sequences of this sample code for an identical CDR3. The rearrangement uses TRBV28 and TRBJ1-2; unclear D gene. This CDR3 comprises 13 residues. Trimming left V 1 base short and J 4 bases short, with 7 bases between. Germline V gene data show CDR1 as MDHEN and CDR2 as SYDVKM. The CDR3 sequence is CASSLSRSYGYTF. CDR3 in DNA: TGTGCCAGCAGTTTATCCCGGAGCTATGGCTACACCTTC.

This clone has more than one count but fewer than ten. The DNA of the CDR3 is TGTGCCAGTAGTTACAGGGGTACTAATGAAAAACTGTTTTTT. Amino acid sequence: CASSYRGTNEKLFF. V gene TRBV19 combines with J gene TRBJ1-4; 7 bases line up with TRBD1. This CDR3 comprises 14 residues. V gave up 5 bases and J gave up 2 bases; unmatched junction bases: 2. Looked up from germline, CDR1 is LNHDA and CDR2 is SQIVND (reference sequence).

V gene TRBV7-9 combines with J gene TRBJ2-3, with D hard to call. Between the trimmed V and J ends, which lost 1 base and 1 base, there was a span of 12 bases. The CDR3 contains 16 residues. Germline loops: CDR1 SEHNR, CDR2 FQNEAQ (reference sequence). The CDR3 here is CASSLGVYGGTDTQYF. In DNA, the CDR3 is TGTGCCAGCAGCTTAGGCGTTTATGGCGGCACAGATACGCAGTATTTT.

The chain uses TRBV28 and TRBJ1-5; TRBD1 might be the D (6 bases). Germline V gene sequence: CDR1 MDHEN, CDR2 SYDVKM. Trimming removed 7 bases from V and 2 bases from J, with 18 bases in between. CDR3 size: 16 residues. CDR3 amino acids: CASTLSGTRGNQPQHF. The DNA for the CDR3 is TGTGCCAGCACCCTGTCAGGGACAAGGGGCAATCAGCCCCAGCATTTT.

The chain is built from TRBV9 and TRBJ2-7; TRBD2 matches at 10 bases. J gave up 4 bases and V 2 bases, and 6 bases lay outside the gene matches. There are 15 residues in the CDR3. The V gene's germline CDR1 is SGDLS and CDR2 YYNGEE. The CDR3 loop is CASSVKASGSYEQYF. The CDR3 nucleotides are TGTGCCAGCAGCGTTAAGGCTAGCGGGAGTTACGAGCAGTACTTC.